The clone carrying this TCR beta chain appeared once. The V segment lost 5 bases and the J segment 8 bases; nucleotides outside the gene matches: 12. This CDR3 region has 14 residues. CDR1 GTSNPN and CDR2 SVGIG come from the germline V gene (reference sequence). This entry belongs to a study of CD8+ T cells in alopecia areata. At the level of the study: Scoring treated patients' severity relied on the percentage of scalp area affected.

RNA extraction and reverse transcription yielded cDNA as sequencing template. The repertoire was sequenced with immunoSEQ multiplex PCR; TCRdb's copy has only in-frame clones and lacks some. The data hold about 190,000 clones, with 45% to 75% observed a single time. Treatment: oral pan-JAK inhibitor, 5-10 mg twice daily. This TCR was recovered from a human donor with alopecia areata. V and J are TRBV30 and TRBJ1-2; 9 bases match TRBD1. The specimen comprised CD4+ T cells sorted from blood, sampled at week 4, from a patient treated with tofacitinib. CDR3 nucleotides: TGTGCCTGGGGTAGTGACAGGGGGATTAGCGGCTACACCTTC. This gives the protein CAWGSDRGISGYTF.